The 22 T cell receptor beta chains in this list originate from one sample, sequenced in a study of T cells in Graves' hyperthyroidism and ophthalmopathy. RNA transcripts provided the source from which TCR beta CDR3 regions were amplified. With the HTBI primer set, the TCR CDR3 went through a first round of RT-PCR. In TCRdb, the multiplex PCR reads were re-called with MiXCR into one record per CDR3 protein. The data contain hundreds of thousands of distinct CDR3 sequences, less than 15% of them singletons. Sequencing input: blood. The origin of the receptors is a woman aged 18-29 years with Graves' hyperthyroidism.

This clonotype was detected many times. The chain carries TRBV12-3 or TRBV12-4 and TRBJ2-7, with D tentatively TRBD2 (6 bases). V was clipped by 4 bases and J by 0 bases, with 13 bases between them. The CDR3 covers 15 residues. CDR3 in amino acids: CASSSRRERSYEQYF. CDR3 DNA sequence: TGTGCCAGCAGTTCAAGGAGGGAACGCTCCTACGAGCAGTACTTC.

Comment on this clonotype: An end of the junction does not agree with germline; a read error may underlie this. The chain is built from TRBV6-5 and TRBJ1-1, with 8 bases lining up with TRBD1. Germline CDR1 is MNHEY and CDR2 is SVGAGI. The CDR3 sequence is 14 residues long. Here the CDR3 reads CASSSGQVNTVAFF. The CDR3 region has the DNA TGTGCCAGCAGTTCGGGACAGGTGAACACTGTAGCTTTCTTT.

A single count supports this clonotype. The chain combines TRBV29-1 with TRBJ2-3; D may match TRBD1 or TRBD2 (7 bases each). The CDR3 extends over 16 amino acids. The ends were cut back, 7 bases at V and 4 bases at J, with 24 bases in the middle. Germline CDR1 is SQVTM and CDR2 is ANQGSEA. This CDR3 is CSESGGGHNSADTQYF. In DNA form, the CDR3 reads TGCAGCGAGTCAGGGGGGGGACATAATTCGGCAGATACGCAGTATTTT.

In this sample, this clonotype turned up many times. This chain links TRBV9 with TRBJ1-2, with a tentative D call TRBD1 (6 bases). CDR1 and CDR2 (germline): SGDLS, YYNGEE. Trimming left V 0 bases short and J 8 bases short, with 8 bases between. The CDR3 runs 12 residues. The CDR3 DNA follows: TGTGCCAGCAGCGTAGCCGGACAGGGCTACACCTTC. Encoded protein: CASSVAGQGYTF.

This clonotype was detected many times. The genes are TRBV12-3 or TRBV12-4 and TRBJ1-4, with D hard to call. V was cut by 3 bases and J by 0 bases, with 5 bases left in between. This CDR3 spans 14 amino acids. The chain's CDR3 is CASSLETTNEKLFF. CDR3 DNA sequence: TGTGCCAGCAGTTTGGAGACAACTAATGAAAAACTGTTTTTT.

This clonotype was detected ten times or more. The gene calls are TRBV11-3 and TRBJ2-3, with 7 bases fitting TRBD2. Germline CDR1 is SGHNT and CDR2 is YENEEA. Trimming cost V 5 bases and J 4 bases; bases outside gene matches: 3. This CDR3 is built from 13 residues. CDR3 in amino acids: CASSAREADTQYF. The CDR3 DNA reads as TGTGCCAGCAGCGCACGGGAGGCAGATACGCAGTATTTT.

At least ten counts were recorded for this clonotype. V usage is TRBV5-1 and J usage is TRBJ2-7, with TRBD1 identical over 9 bases. Germline values: CDR1 SGHRS, CDR2 YFSETQ. With 0 bases clipped from V and 4 bases from J, the junction kept 2 bases outside the gene matches. This CDR3 has 14 residues. The CDR3 coding sequence is TGCGCCAGCAGCTTGGGGACAGGGGAGTACGAGCAGTACTTC. It is translated as CASSLGTGEYEQYF.

This rearrangement joins TRBV4-3 to TRBJ1-1, with TRBD1 matching over 7 bases. Germline V gene sequence: CDR1 LGHNA, CDR2 YSLEER. The junction had 6 bases not matched to a gene; V was cut back by 3 bases and J by 2 bases. The CDR3 covers 15 residues. CDR3 sequence (DNA): TGCGCCAGCAGCCATCGACAGGGCTCCAACACTGAAGCTTTCTTT. It is translated as CASSHRQGSNTEAFF.

In this sample, this clonotype turned up a few times. This sequence joins TRBV4-1 and TRBJ2-1; tentative D call: TRBD2 (5 bases). The V end was cut by 7 bases, the J end by 7 bases, with 26 bases between. CDR3 length: 17 amino acids. Germline-derived CDR1 and CDR2 are MGHRA and YSYEKL. This CDR3 reads CASNPIGRERMGNEQFF. For the CDR3, the DNA is TGCGCCAGCAACCCAATAGGTCGGGAAAGGATGGGGAATGAGCAGTTCTTC.

Points on this clonotype: Since a much larger clone is just one base distant, this may be a read error. The V and J genes are TRBV30 and TRBJ2-7, with TRBD1 matching 11 bases. The CDR3 runs to 14 residues. Trimming at V came to 1 base and at J to 6 bases, leaving 5 bases not matched to a gene. Germline lookup yields CDR1 GTSNPN and CDR2 SVGIG (reference sequence). The CDR3 nucleotides are TGTGCCTGGAGTGCGGGACAGGGGGGGTGCGAGCAGTACTTC. Translating it yields CAWSAGQGGCEQYF.

This clonotype was detected many times. The V gene is TRBV6-1, the J gene TRBJ2-1; D unresolved. This CDR3 has 13 residues. Trimming shortened V by 9 bases and J by 4 bases, and 13 bases separated the two germline ends. The germline gives CDR1 MNHNS, CDR2 SASEGT. CDR3 bases: TGTGCCAGGACTCGGCGAGATTACAATGAGCAGTTCTTC. Translating gives CARTRRDYNEQFF.

There are many counts of this clonotype. The chain joins TRBV13 to TRBJ2-7, with 8 positions matching TRBD1. Germline V lookup: CDR1 PRHDT, CDR2 FYEKMQ (reference sequence). The CDR3 covers 15 residues. Trimming at V came to 4 bases and at J to 2 bases, leaving 7 bases not matched to a gene. CDR3 sequence: CASSSRDRPTYEQYF. The CDR3, as DNA: TGTGCCAGCAGCTCCAGGGACAGGCCAACCTACGAGCAGTACTTC.

This clonotype showed up just a few times. The J gene is TRBJ2-3, the V gene TRBV7-9; D possibly corresponds to TRBD2 (6 bases). The CDR3 covers 12 residues. Germline-derived CDR1 and CDR2 are SEHNR and FQNEAQ (reference sequence). With 5 bases removed from V and 8 bases from J, the gap between germline ends came to 11 bases. The CDR3 reads CASSGRDGTQYF. The CDR3 DNA sequence: TGTGCCAGCAGCGGGCGGGACGGTACGCAGTATTTT.

There are many counts of this clonotype. The CDR3 DNA sequence: TGTGCCATAGCGTTCAGCTCCTACAATGAGCAGTTCTTC. Translated, it gives CAIAFSSYNEQFF. V and J are TRBV7-2 and TRBJ2-1; tentatively, D is TRBD2 (5 bases). This CDR3 has 13 amino acids. Trimming left V 10 bases short and J 0 bases short, with 10 bases between. Germline-derived CDR1 and CDR2 are SGHTA and FQGNSA.

This clonotype was counted ten times or more. The rearrangement joins TRBV3-1 to TRBJ1-1, with D hard to call. The CDR3 has 13 residues. The V gene lost 1 base and the J gene lost 2 bases, with 5 bases spanning the gap. The germline gives CDR1 LGHDT, CDR2 YNNKEL (reference sequence). CDR3 DNA sequence: TGTGCCAGCAGCCAAGTCCTCAACACTGAAGCTTTCTTT. Translating gives CASSQVLNTEAFF.

This clonotype was observed many times. This sequence joins TRBV12-5 and TRBJ2-5; D is unclear. The CDR3 sequence is 13 residues long. With 0 bases removed from V and 1 base from J, the gap between germline ends came to 3 bases. The germline V gene encodes CDR1 LGHNT and CDR2 FRNRAP. The CDR3 region has the DNA TGTGCTAGTGGTTTGGTTGGCCAAGAGACCCAGTACTTC. Amino acid sequence: CASGLVGQETQYF.

This clonotype was picked up many times. J is TRBJ1-1 and V is TRBV12-3 or TRBV12-4, with D perhaps TRBD1 (6 bases). Trimming removed 0 bases from V and 8 bases from J, with 16 bases in between. The CDR3 spans 15 residues. The CDR3 loop reads CASSLARDTEWEAFF. In DNA, the CDR3 is TGTGCCAGCAGTTTAGCGCGGGACACGGAGTGGGAAGCTTTCTTT.

This clonotype occurred a few times. The rearrangement links TRBV30 to TRBJ1-6; D is uncertain. The CDR3 has 16 residues. The V end lost 2 bases, the J end lost 0 bases, and 11 bases lay between the germline ends. Germline V lookup: CDR1 GTSNPN, CDR2 SVGIG (reference sequence). In DNA form, the CDR3 reads TGTGCCTGGAGTCGAAGTAGGAGCTCCTATAATTCACCCCTCCACTTT. Protein: CAWSRSRSSYNSPLHF.

Comment on this clonotype: A clone one base away is much larger, so this may be a read error. The V gene is TRBV2, the J gene TRBJ2-1; 7 bases fit TRBD2. This CDR3 spans 13 amino acids. CDR1 and CDR2 (germline): SNHLY, FYNNEI. V shed 5 bases, J shed 8 bases, and the junction held 6 bases outside the gene matches. The chain's CDR3 is CASSTGGSYEQFF. In DNA, the CDR3 is TGTGCCAGCAGTACTGGCGGGAGCTATGAGCAGTTCTTC. Combining the CDR3 with reference TRBV2 and TRBJ2-1 gives the whole variable domain EPEVTQTPSHQVTQMGQEVILRCVPISNHLYFYWYRQILGQKVEFLVSFYNNEISEKSEIFDDQFSVERPDGSNFTLKIRSTKLEDSAMYFCASSTGGSYEQFFGPGTRLTVL.

There are many counts of this clonotype. CDR3 bases: TGCGCCAGCAGCCAAGATGAGGGCATGAACACTGAAGCTTTCTTT. Its protein is CASSQDEGMNTEAFF. The V gene is TRBV4-1, the J gene TRBJ1-1; D gene uncertain. V was shortened by 0 bases and J by 0 bases, with 8 bases between the two germline ends. The germline V gene encodes CDR1 MGHRA and CDR2 YSYEKL. The CDR3 extends over 15 amino acids.

The V and J genes are TRBV28 and TRBJ2-7, with TRBD1 matching over 11 bases. This CDR3 region has 17 residues. CDR1 MDHEN and CDR2 SYDVKM come from the germline V gene. Trimming cost V 6 bases and J 1 base; bases outside gene matches: 11. In nucleotides, the CDR3 is TGTGCCAGCAGCCCCCGGACAGGGGGCGCAGGGTCCTACGAGCAGTACTTC. This codes for CASSPRTGGAGSYEQYF. Full variable domain (remainder filled in from reference TRBV28 and TRBJ2-7): DVKVTQSSRYLVKRTGEKVFLECVQDMDHENMFWYRQDPGLGLRLIYFSYDVKMKEKGDIPEGYSVSREKKERFSLILESASTNQTSMYLCASSPRTGGAGSYEQYFGPGTRLTVT.

To note about this clonotype: A junction end diverges from the germline sequence, so it may reflect a read error. The chain uses TRBV20-1 and TRBJ2-7, with 8 bases fitting TRBD2. The length of the CDR3 is 15 residues. From germline, CDR1 is DFQATT and CDR2 SNEGSKA (reference sequence). The CDR3 DNA reads TGCAGTGCGAGAGGGTTAGCGGGGATGGTCTACGAGCAGTACTTC. Encoded protein: CSARGLAGMVYEQYF.